The 11 T cell receptor beta chains listed next were all sequenced from one sample in a study of regulatory T cells in long-lasting Graves disease. With iRepertoire HTBI primers and Arm-PCR of CDR3 regions, TCR beta libraries were built. TCRdb independently ran MiXCR on the multiplex PCR reads; one entry per CDR3 protein. The sample has some 450,000 distinct CDR3 sequences, 20% to 25% seen once. Indicated time point: persistent/refractory GD, antithyroid drugs over 5 years with positive TRAb. The TCR library used RNA extracted from PBMCs. This material consisted of peripheral blood mononuclear cells (PBMCs), taken when the disease was refractory, from a patient treated with antithyroid drugs. The receptors were gathered from a female donor with Graves disease.

The table lists this clonotype with many counts. The chain uses TRBV27 and TRBJ1-2; D unclear. Germline V gives CDR1 MNHEY, CDR2 SMNVEV (reference sequence). There are 14 residues in the CDR3. V was trimmed by 5 bases and J by 0 bases, leaving 10 bases between them. The CDR3 protein is CASSAWQSNYGYTF. CDR3 bases: TGTGCCAGCAGTGCCTGGCAGTCTAACTATGGCTACACCTTC.

The chain combines TRBV11-2 with TRBJ1-4, with 9 bases that match TRBD1. The CDR3 covers 16 residues. J gave up 5 bases and V 4 bases, and 8 bases lay outside the gene matches. The germline V gene has CDR1 SGHAT and CDR2 FQNNGV. The CDR3 sequence: CASSWAPGQGNEKLFF. In nucleotides, the CDR3 is TGTGCCAGCAGCTGGGCTCCGGGACAGGGAAATGAAAAACTGTTTTTT.

The table lists this clonotype with many counts. The chain uses TRBV11-1 and TRBJ2-5, with no clear D. V was cut by 9 bases and J by 3 bases, with 14 bases left in between. CDR1 SGHAT and CDR2 FQDESV come from the germline V gene (reference sequence). This CDR3 region has 13 residues. The CDR3 sequence: CASCPSGEETQYF. The CDR3 DNA sequence: TGTGCCAGTTGCCCGAGTGGCGAAGAGACCCAGTACTTC.

The table lists this clonotype with a few counts. The V gene is TRBV20-1, the J gene TRBJ2-6; D remains unclear. Germline assignment: CDR1 DFQATT and CDR2 SNEGSKA (reference sequence). The ends were cut back, 3 bases at V and 0 bases at J, with 0 bases in the middle. This CDR3 comprises 12 residues. The chain's CDR3 is CSASSGANVLTF. CDR3 sequence (DNA): TGCAGTGCTAGCTCTGGGGCCAACGTCCTGACTTTC.

Of note for this clonotype: A read error is possible here, since a much larger clone lies one base away. Because it lacks the conserved phenylalanine or tryptophan at the end, this CDR3 is likely a read error. The chain couples TRBV20-1 to TRBJ1-5, with TRBD1 matching over 7 bases. Trimming removed 3 bases from V and 0 bases from J; junction bases left unmatched: 5. The CDR3 has 15 residues. Germline assignment: CDR1 DFQATT and CDR2 SNEGSKA (reference sequence). The chain's CDR3 is CSARRGTASNQPQHS. CDR3 DNA: TGCAGTGCTAGGAGGGGGACAGCTAGCAATCAGCCCCAGCATTCT.

This clonotype was seen a few times. V and J are TRBV7-2 and TRBJ1-2, with 7 bases lining up with TRBD1. CDR1 and CDR2 (germline): SGHTA, FQGNSA. V shed 2 bases, J shed 0 bases, and the junction held 0 bases outside the gene matches. The CDR3 length is 14 residues. For the CDR3, the DNA is TGTGCCAGCAGCTTACAGGGGGCTAACTATGGCTACACCTTC. Translation gives CASSLQGANYGYTF.

This clonotype occurred a few times. The chain uses TRBV12-3 or TRBV12-4 and TRBJ2-1; D is unclear. The germline V and J ends were trimmed by 6 bases and 0 bases, with 12 bases remaining between them. This CDR3 spans 15 amino acids. The DNA for the CDR3 is TGTGCCAGCAGCGATGTCAGTGCCTCCTACAATGAGCAGTTCTTC. Translated: CASSDVSASYNEQFF.

This clonotype was counted at least ten times. This chain uses TRBV12-3 or TRBV12-4 with TRBJ2-5; 9 bases align to TRBD2. The junction had 5 bases not matched to a gene; V was cut back by 3 bases and J by 0 bases. CDR3 length: 16 residues. The CDR3 loop reads CASSFEREAYQETQYF. In nucleotides, the CDR3 is TGTGCCAGCAGTTTCGAGCGGGAGGCCTACCAAGAGACCCAGTACTTC.

At least ten counts were recorded for this clonotype. The gene calls are TRBV2 and TRBJ2-2; D is undetermined. The CDR3 spans 12 residues. Between the trimmed V and J ends, which lost 2 bases and 7 bases, there was a span of 5 bases. CDR1 is SNHLY and CDR2 is FYNNEI in the germline V gene. The CDR3 DNA reads TGTGCCAGCAGTGAACCCAGCGGGGAGCTGTTTTTT. It encodes CASSEPSGELFF.

The chain links TRBV5-6 to TRBJ2-5; 10 bases are shared with TRBD2. The germline CDR1 and CDR2 sequences are SGHDT and YYEEEE. CDR3 length equals 15 residues. The V and J ends lost 3 bases and 5 bases, in that order; junction bases with no gene match: 7. The CDR3 DNA reads TGTGCCAGCAGCTCAGCGGGAGGGTTTTGGGAGACCCAGTACTTC. Residues: CASSSAGGFWETQYF.

The sample holds a few counts of this clonotype. The rearrangement joins TRBV18 to TRBJ1-5; 7 bases fit TRBD1. J lost 0 bases, V lost 6 bases, and 8 bases had no gene match. CDR1 is KGHSH and CDR2 is LQKENI in the germline V gene. This CDR3 has 16 amino acids. Here the CDR3 DNA reads TGTGCCAGCTCTCACGACAGGGCGGGTAGCAATCAGCCCCAGCATTTT. This codes for CASSHDRAGSNQPQHF.